The clone carrying this T cell receptor beta chain has a handful of counts. What it binds is unknown. The record originates from a study of T-cell reconstitution after alpha-beta-depleted transplantation in children. Study outcomes and limitations: Day-60 TCRbeta diversity that was high in some patients was derived from surviving recipient T cells and thymic progenitors.

Unique molecular identifiers were built into the TCRbeta library. TCRdb recomputed calls from the PCR reads with MiXCR, one row per CDR3 protein. The sample shows about 980,000 distinct CDR3 sequences, roughly 29% of them seen only once. The V gene's germline CDR1 is SNHLY and CDR2 FYNNEI. V dropped 7 bases and J dropped 2 bases, with 18 bases sitting between them. This CDR3 is 15 amino acids long. The rearrangement joins TRBV2 to TRBJ2-7; a possible D gene is TRBD2 (5 bases). This specimen consisted of PBMCs, mostly from graft donor cells, obtained 360 days after TCRalphabeta/CD19-depleted stem cell transplant. This receptor was identified in a boy under three years old who had a stem cell transplant for SCID, so the T cells may come from the graft donor. The CDR3 loop reads CASTEEASLAYEQYF. CDR3 DNA: TGTGCCAGCACAGAAGAGGCTAGCTTAGCCTACGAGCAGTACTTC.